This T cell receptor beta chain came from a study of OX40 agonist ivuxolimab in advanced cancers. Study overall: Participants averaged about 60 years of age (range roughly 23 to 79) and were over 75% male.

Germline CDR1 SEHNR, CDR2 FQNEAQ (reference sequence). V lost 2 bases to trimming and J lost 8 bases, with 10 bases between them. CDR3 length: 13 amino acids. This clone appeared a single time. What it binds is not known. Clones were read by immunoSEQ multiplex PCR, and TCRdb kept only the in-frame ones, dropping some. This table has 25,000 to 30,000 clones, roughly 80% appearing once. Regarding the study as a whole: The study observed clonal expansion of CD4+ and CD8+ blood T cells by week 6 at 0.1 to 3.0 mg/kg. Certain nonresponders likewise exhibited a low normalized T-cell clonal expansion.

This chain connects TRBV7-9 to TRBJ1-5; tentatively, D is TRBD1 (5 bases). This clonotype was obtained from an adult with an advanced solid tumor such as melanoma, head and neck, liver or kidney cancer. This specimen consisted of CD4+ or CD8+ T cells sorted from blood, obtained in a trial of the OX40 agonist ivuxolimab. The CDR3 DNA reads as TGTGCCAGCAGCTTATTGGGGCAGGAGCCCCAGCATTTT. Translating gives CASSLLGQEPQHF. Drawing the rest from reference TRBV7-9 and TRBJ1-5, the complete variable domain is DTGVSQNPRHKITKRGQNVTFRCDPISEHNRLYWYRQTLGQGPEFLTYFQNEAQLEKSRLLSDRFSAERPKGSFSTLEIQRTEQGDSAMYLCASSLLGQEPQHFGDGTRLSIL.